A single sample is the source of the 7 T cell receptor beta chains below, sequenced in a study of blood T cell repertoires in COVID-19. Only in-frame clones appear in the TCRdb table, and some are missing; sequencing was by immunoSEQ multiplex PCR. This table has roughly 68,000 clones, 65% to 85% appearing once. Material for sequencing was PBMCs or T cells enriched from blood (not recorded which). All receptors derive from a woman between 35 and 50 years old with acute COVID-19.

The chain joins TRBV4-2 to TRBJ2-7; no definite D call. CDR1 and CDR2 from the germline V gene are LGHNA and YNFKEQ. V lost 4 bases, J lost 0 bases, and 16 bases lay in between. The length of the CDR3 is 16 residues. The CDR3 DNA sequence: TGTGCCAGCAGCCCGGTGGCGACTTCGACCTCCTACGAGCAGTACTTC. Its translation is CASSPVATSTSYEQYF.

The CDR3: CASSVIPAYYGYTF. In nucleotides, the CDR3 is TGTGCCAGCAGCGTAATCCCCGCGTACTATGGCTACACCTTC. The chain is built from TRBV9 and TRBJ1-2; D gene uncertain. Trimming took off 1 base at V and 3 bases at J, with 10 bases between the two ends. Per the germline V gene, CDR1 is SGDLS and CDR2 is YYNGEE. The CDR3 is 14 residues long.

The J gene is TRBJ2-2, the V gene TRBV9; 7 nucleotides agree with TRBD1. The CDR3 has 18 amino acids. With V trimmed by 4 bases and J by 0 bases, 12 bases remained unmatched. Germline CDR1 SGDLS, CDR2 YYNGEE. The CDR3 sequence is CASSSLFRDSANTGELFF. The CDR3, as DNA: TGTGCCAGCAGCTCTCTCTTCCGGGACAGCGCGAACACCGGGGAGCTGTTTTTT.

The chain carries TRBV27 and TRBJ2-6, with 10 nucleotides matching TRBD1. This CDR3 spans 18 amino acids. Germline V gives CDR1 MNHEY, CDR2 SMNVEV (reference sequence). The trim removed 0 bases at V and 3 bases at J, leaving 5 bases unmatched. The CDR3 DNA reads TGTGCCAGCAGTTTATCACGACAGGGGGCGGTTGGGGCCAACGTCCTGACTTTC. Its translation: CASSLSRQGAVGANVLTF.

The gene calls are TRBV11-3 and TRBJ2-1; tentative D call: TRBD2 (6 bases). CDR3 length: 15 amino acids. Trimming cost V 1 base and J 7 bases, with 14 bases left between them. The germline V gene has CDR1 SGHNT and CDR2 YENEEA. The CDR3 sequence is CASSLVGGALNEQFF. The CDR3 DNA reads as TGTGCCAGCAGCTTAGTGGGGGGAGCACTGAATGAGCAGTTCTTC.

This sequence joins TRBV5-1 and TRBJ2-4; TRBD1 is a possible D gene (7 bases). The V gene lost 6 bases and the J gene lost 11 bases, with 24 bases spanning the gap. The CDR3 is 15 amino acids. CDR1 is SGHRS and CDR2 is YFSETQ in the germline V gene. CDR3 coding DNA: TGCGCCAGCAACGAACGGACAGGAGGGGCCGGAGTTCAGTACTTC. This gives the protein CASNERTGGAGVQYF. Supplemented by reference TRBV5-1 and TRBJ2-4, the full variable domain reads KAGVTQTPRYLIKTRGQQVTLSCSPISGHRSVSWYQQTPGQGLQFLFEYFSETQRNKGNFPGRFSGRQFSNSRSEMNVSTLELGDSALYLCASNERTGGAGVQYFGAGTRLSVL.

V usage is TRBV23-1 and J usage is TRBJ2-5; TRBD2 matches at 10 bases. TRBV23-1 is known as an ORF, though its function is uncertain. The CDR3 spans 15 residues. The junction had 2 bases not matched to a gene; V was cut back by 2 bases and J by 2 bases. The CDR3 DNA sequence: TGCGCCAGCAGTCAAGGGACTAGCGATCAAGAGACCCAGTACTTC. This translates into CASSQGTSDQETQYF.